The sample holds a few counts of the clone carrying this T cell receptor beta chain. Its specificity is not known. The source of the sample is a study of T cell repertoires in cytomegalovirus infection. Study at large: Matching HLA type and CMV infection were both indicated by public TCR beta signatures. The study, taken as a whole, reports: Within the response measured ex vivo, HLA-C-restricted CMV-specific TCR beta clonotypes were dominant. Using cumulative public TCR beta family frequency, the authors identified those who carried CMV together with the relevant HLA.

TCRdb recomputed calls from the reads with MiXCR, one row per CDR3 protein. Of about 740,000 distinct CDR3 sequences in the sample, 35% to 45% are singletons; the top ten hold roughly 2.8%. The CDR3 consists of 14 residues. V gave up 0 bases and J gave up 4 bases, with 9 bases separating them. Germline CDR1 SGHVS, CDR2 FNYEAQ. V and J are TRBV7-6 and TRBJ1-2; no reliable D call. The source material was PBMCs. The source of this sequence is a human donor in good health (CMV status not recorded). Some clones in this sample may be carry-over from other donors' samples. In DNA form, the CDR3 reads TGTGCCAGCAGCTTAGCGTGGCCCGGCTATGGCTACACCTTC. Amino acid sequence: CASSLAWPGYGYTF.